These 32 T cell receptor beta chains share one sample of origin, sequenced in a study of Ad26.COV2.S vaccination and SARS-CoV-2 variants. Method: immunoSEQ multiplex PCR; TCRdb's copy keeps in-frame clones and lacks some. The table shows about 680,000 clones, with around 90% occurring only once. Indicated treatment: about 20 received Ad26.COV2.S at low or high dose, single or two shots; 5 received placebo; per-sample allocation not given. Day 63 after the first vaccine or placebo injection was the time point for sampling. The sequences come from peripheral blood, collected in a trial of Ad26.COV2.S vaccine versus placebo. These receptors were collected from a person between 18 and 65 years old who received the Ad26.COV2.S COVID-19 vaccine or a placebo.

The V and J genes are TRBV5-8 and TRBJ2-7, with 9 bases fitting TRBD2. Per germline, CDR1 SGHTS and CDR2 YDEGEE. V dropped 4 bases and J dropped 2; count of bases not matched to a gene: 10. CDR3 length equals 16 residues. The DNA for the CDR3 is TGTGCCAGCAGCCCGTCCCCTAGCGGGGAGCCCTACGAGCAGTACTTC. It specifies CASSPSPSGEPYEQYF.

The J gene is TRBJ1-4, the V gene TRBV15, with D possibly TRBD1 on 5 matching bases. The CDR3 is 13 amino acids. Germline V gene sequence: CDR1 LNHNV, CDR2 YYDKDF (reference sequence). V was pared by 1 base and J by 8 bases, with 8 bases between. The CDR3 reads CATSRGGSEKLFF. The CDR3 bases are TGTGCCACCAGCAGAGGGGGGTCAGAAAAACTGTTTTTT.

The sample holds one count of this clone. The chain combines TRBV7-2 with TRBJ1-1, with D perhaps matching TRBD1 (5 bases). The CDR3 is 14 residues long. CDR1 and CDR2 from the germline V gene are SGHTA and FQGNSA. The germline V and J ends were trimmed by 1 base and 1 base, with 7 bases remaining between them. This chain's CDR3 is CASSLGTPNTEAFF. Here the CDR3 DNA reads TGTGCCAGCAGCTTAGGGACACCGAACACTGAAGCTTTCTTT. The full variable domain, in which reference TRBV7-2 and TRBJ1-1 provide the parts outside the CDR3, is GAGVSQSPSNKVTEKGKDVELRCDPISGHTALYWYRQSLGQGLEFLIYFQGNSAPDKSGLPSDRFSAERTGGSVSTLTIQRTQQEDSAVYLCASSLGTPNTEAFFGQGTRLTVV.

CDR3 nucleotide sequence: TGTGCCAGCAGCCTACTAGCGGGGGAGAACACCGGGGAGCTGTTTTTT. Amino acid sequence: CASSLLAGENTGELFF. J is TRBJ2-2 and V is TRBV21-1; TRBD2 is the table's D call, not checked against the DNA. TRBV21-1 is labeled a pseudogene. The CDR3 has 16 residues.

The chain carries TRBV5-4 and TRBJ2-5; 12 bases line up with TRBD2. The CDR3 consists of 18 residues. The V gene's germline CDR1 is SGHNT and CDR2 YYREEE (reference sequence). The junction had 15 bases not matched to a gene; V was cut back by 4 bases and J by 5 bases. The CDR3: CASSRGLSSGRAGETQYF. The CDR3 region has the DNA TGTGCCAGCAGCCGGGGTCTATCTAGCGGGAGGGCCGGTGAGACCCAGTACTTC.

The chain has TRBV25-1 and TRBJ1-1, with a possible D match to TRBD1 (5 bases). The germline V and J ends were trimmed by 1 base and 3 bases, with 6 bases remaining between them. Germline CDR1 and CDR2: MGHDK and SYGVNS. The CDR3 runs to 13 residues. In DNA form, the CDR3 reads TGTGCCAGCAGTGAATTCAGGGACACTGAAGCTTTCTTT. Residues: CASSEFRDTEAFF.

The rearrangement links TRBV7-2 to TRBJ2-7, with 8 nucleotides matching TRBD1. Germline V gene lookup returns CDR1 SGHTA and CDR2 FQGNSA. The V and J ends lost 1 base and 0 bases, in that order; junction bases with no gene match: 8. The CDR3 spans 17 residues. The CDR3 sequence: CASSLVGQELSSYEQYF. The CDR3 coding sequence is TGTGCCAGCAGCTTAGTGGGACAGGAGCTTAGCTCCTACGAGCAGTACTTC.

A note on this clone: The same CDR3 is also encoded by other DNA sequences in this sample. The genes are TRBV18 and TRBJ2-7; D unclear. Trimming pared 3 bases from V and 4 bases from J, leaving 7 bases between. Germline lookup yields CDR1 KGHSH and CDR2 LQKENI. The CDR3 covers 12 residues. The chain's CDR3 is CASSPQEYEQYF. CDR3 coding DNA: TGTGCCAGCTCACCGCAAGAGTACGAGCAGTACTTC.

The V and J genes are TRBV19 and TRBJ2-7; 7 bases are a match to TRBD2. CDR1 is LNHDA, CDR2 SQIVND, per germline (reference sequence). This CDR3 has 13 residues. After removal of 5 bases from V and 7 bases from J, the junction contained 8 bases not matched to a gene. This chain's CDR3 is CASSFQLATEQYF. The CDR3, as DNA: TGTGCCAGTAGTTTTCAACTAGCGACGGAGCAGTACTTC.

The rearrangement joins TRBV7-6 to TRBJ2-1; 10 nucleotides match TRBD2. The CDR3 is 18 amino acids. The V gene end was trimmed by 1 base and the J gene end by 3 bases; junction bases not matched to a gene: 9. Germline CDR1 reads SGHVS; CDR2 reads FNYEAQ. CDR3 loop: CASSLVPPGLASYNEQFF. The CDR3 DNA reads TGTGCCAGCAGCTTAGTCCCCCCGGGACTAGCGAGCTACAATGAGCAGTTCTTC. Full variable domain (remainder filled in from reference TRBV7-6 and TRBJ2-1): GAGVSQSPRYKVTKRGQDVALRCDPISGHVSLYWYRQALGQGPEFLTYFNYEAQQDKSGLPNDRFSAERPEGSISTLTIQRTEQRDSAMYRCASSLVPPGLASYNEQFFGPGTRLTVL.

V and J are TRBV30 and TRBJ2-7, with 10 bases aligning to TRBD2. This CDR3 region has 15 residues. Germline V lookup: CDR1 GTSNPN, CDR2 SVGIG (reference sequence). With V trimmed by 1 base and J by 3 bases, 6 bases remained unmatched. The CDR3 bases are TGTGCCTGGAGTGAGGGGACTAGCGACCTCTACGAGCAGTACTTC. This gives the protein CAWSEGTSDLYEQYF. The full variable domain, with the rest looked up from reference TRBV30 and TRBJ2-7, is SQTIHQWPATLVQPVGSPLSLECTVEGTSNPNLYWYRQAAGRGLQLLFYSVGIGQISSEVPQNLSASRPQDRQFILSSKKLLLSDSGFYLCAWSEGTSDLYEQYFGPGTRLTVT.

The chain employs TRBV6-5 and TRBJ1-3, with a tentative D call TRBD1 (5 bases). Per the germline V gene, CDR1 is MNHEY and CDR2 is SVGAGI. Trimming stripped 2 bases from V and 1 base from J, with 12 bases between. The CDR3 sequence is 16 residues long. The CDR3 sequence: CASSYDSPGSGNTIYF. The CDR3 DNA sequence: TGTGCCAGCAGTTACGATTCCCCAGGGTCTGGAAACACCATATATTTT.

V is TRBV5-1 and J is TRBJ1-3, with 7 bases aligning to TRBD1. Trimming took 4 bases from V and 3 from J; bases not matched to a gene: 7. The CDR3 runs to 15 residues. Germline lookup yields CDR1 SGHRS and CDR2 YFSETQ. The CDR3 bases are TGCGCCAGCAGCCCGGGGACAGCCGATGGAAACACCATATATTTT. It encodes CASSPGTADGNTIYF. Using reference TRBV5-1 and TRBJ1-3 for the parts outside the CDR3, the full variable domain is KAGVTQTPRYLIKTRGQQVTLSCSPISGHRSVSWYQQTPGQGLQFLFEYFSETQRNKGNFPGRFSGRQFSNSRSEMNVSTLELGDSALYLCASSPGTADGNTIYFGEGSWLTVV.

The rearrangement links TRBV7-2 to TRBJ2-1, with 10 positions matching TRBD2. The J segment lost 5 bases and the V segment lost 5 bases, leaving 6 bases of the junction unmatched. Germline lookup yields CDR1 SGHTA and CDR2 FQGNSA. This CDR3 is built from 15 residues. The CDR3 DNA reads as TGTGCCAGCAGCGCCAGGACTAGCGGTCACAATGAGCAGTTCTTC. Translated, it gives CASSARTSGHNEQFF.

The chain uses TRBV7-2 and TRBJ1-5, with 7 bases that match TRBD1. The germline V gene has CDR1 SGHTA and CDR2 FQGNSA. This CDR3 is 14 amino acids long. Trimming cost V 4 bases and J 3 bases; bases outside gene matches: 3. DNA of the CDR3: TGTGCCAGCAGCTCACAGGGGAACAATCAGCCCCAGCATTTT. It yields the protein CASSSQGNNQPQHF. Supplemented by reference TRBV7-2 and TRBJ1-5, the full variable domain reads GAGVSQSPSNKVTEKGKDVELRCDPISGHTALYWYRQSLGQGLEFLIYFQGNSAPDKSGLPSDRFSAERTGGSVSTLTIQRTQQEDSAVYLCASSSQGNNQPQHFGDGTRLSIL.

This clone was counted once. The genes are TRBV5-5 and TRBJ2-6; D may correspond to TRBD1 or TRBD2 (5 bases each). Trimming left V 4 bases short and J 1 base short, with 12 bases between. The germline CDR1 and CDR2 sequences are SGHKS and YYEKEE (reference sequence). The CDR3 spans 16 residues. CDR3 bases: TGTGCCAGCAGCCCTGGGACCTTTTCTGGGGCCAACGTCCTGACTTTC. Its translation is CASSPGTFSGANVLTF.

The chain recombines TRBV29-1 with TRBJ2-2; D is ambiguous. Per germline, CDR1 SQVTM and CDR2 ANQGSEA. This CDR3 has 16 amino acids. Trimming shortened V by 2 bases and J by 0 bases, and 13 bases separated the two germline ends. The CDR3 sequence: CSVELGWGTNTGELFF. CDR3 sequence (DNA): TGCAGCGTTGAATTGGGGTGGGGAACGAACACCGGGGAGCTGTTTTTT.

This clone occurred a few times. V gene TRBV3-1 (or the pseudogene TRBV3-2) combines with J gene TRBJ1-1, with D perhaps matching TRBD1 (6 bases). Germline-derived CDR1 and CDR2 are LGHDT and YNNKEL (reference sequence). Trimming removed 4 bases from V and 0 bases from J, with 6 bases in between. The CDR3 is 13 amino acids. CDR3 amino acids: CASSRDMNTEAFF. Here the CDR3 DNA reads TGTGCCAGCAGCCGGGACATGAACACTGAAGCTTTCTTT.

In its sample, this clone was seen a few times. The V gene is TRBV19, the J gene TRBJ2-2; D is ambiguous. CDR1 and CDR2 from the germline V gene are LNHDA and SQIVND (reference sequence). This CDR3 has 16 amino acids. V lost 6 bases and J 2 bases, leaving 16 bases between the germline ends. CDR3 amino acids: CASSRLGWSNTGELFF. CDR3 DNA: TGTGCCAGTAGCCGTCTGGGGTGGTCCAACACCGGGGAGCTGTTTTTT.

This chain uses TRBV7-9 with TRBJ1-4; TRBD1 aligns across 9 bases. Per germline, CDR1 SEHNR and CDR2 FQNEAQ (reference sequence). Losses at the gene ends were 3 bases for V and 7 bases for J; bases not matched to a gene: 12. There are 17 residues in the CDR3. CDR3 residues: CASSFTLQGARVEKLFF. The CDR3 nucleotides are TGTGCCAGCAGCTTCACCTTACAGGGGGCGCGGGTTGAAAAACTGTTTTTT.

The chain combines TRBV7-2 with TRBJ2-3; 12 bases map to TRBD2. Germline CDR1 and CDR2: SGHTA and FQGNSA. The CDR3 loop spans 19 amino acids. Losses at the gene ends were 1 base for V and 0 bases for J; bases not matched to a gene: 8. This chain's CDR3 is CASSLVVASGGASTDTQYF. As DNA, the CDR3 is TGTGCCAGCAGCTTAGTGGTTGCTAGCGGGGGGGCCAGCACAGATACGCAGTATTTT.

This chain connects TRBV19 to TRBJ1-6; 10 positions agree with TRBD1. The CDR3 covers 16 residues. The V and J ends lost 7 bases and 10 bases, in that order; junction bases with no gene match: 13. CDR1 is LNHDA, CDR2 SQIVND, per germline (reference sequence). CDR3 in amino acids: CASTQTGGNGGSPLHF. The DNA of the CDR3 is TGTGCCAGTACCCAGACAGGGGGCAACGGGGGATCACCCCTCCACTTT.

DNA of the CDR3: TGTGCCAGCAGCCTCACAGGGGAAGCTTTCTTT. The encoded protein is CASSLTGEAFF. The rearrangement links TRBV3-1 (or the pseudogene TRBV3-2) to TRBJ1-1; possible D gene TRBD1, 6 bases. The CDR3 has 11 amino acids. V was clipped by 4 bases and J by 8 bases, with 8 bases between them. Germline-derived CDR1 and CDR2 are LGHDT and YNNKEL (reference sequence).

This clone was recorded many times. The chain employs TRBV30 and TRBJ1-4; D is uncertain. The CDR3 has 15 residues. In germline, CDR1 is GTSNPN, CDR2 SVGIG (reference sequence). Trimming left V 1 base short and J 3 bases short, with 12 bases between. The CDR3 nucleotides read TGTGCCTGGAGTGATGTCGGATCTTCTAATGAAAAACTGTTTTTT. Translating it yields CAWSDVGSSNEKLFF.

V usage is TRBV5-4 and J usage is TRBJ1-2; D may be TRBD1 (6 bases). The CDR3 totals 13 residues. The V gene's germline CDR1 is SGHNT and CDR2 YYREEE (reference sequence). V was clipped by 2 bases and J by 7 bases, with 12 bases between them. The CDR3 sequence is CASSFTGLGGYTF. CDR3 in DNA: TGTGCCAGCAGCTTTACAGGGTTGGGTGGCTACACCTTC.

The V gene is TRBV19, the J gene TRBJ1-5; TRBD1 is a possible D gene (6 bases). This CDR3 comprises 15 residues. Germline CDR1 LNHDA, CDR2 SQIVND (reference sequence). Trimming took off 5 bases at V and 6 bases at J, with 17 bases between the two ends. The CDR3 is CASSSSGGRGQPQHF. CDR3 nucleotide sequence: TGTGCCAGTAGTTCCTCCGGGGGCAGAGGTCAGCCCCAGCATTTT.

Only one count was recorded for this clone. The rearrangement uses TRBV27 and TRBJ2-1, with unresolved D. The ends were cut back, 5 bases at V and 8 bases at J, with 10 bases in the middle. The CDR3 length is 12 residues. CDR1 MNHEY and CDR2 SMNVEV come from the germline V gene (reference sequence). The DNA of the CDR3 is TGTGCCAGCAGTCCCCATTCGCATGAGCAGTTCTTC. Its protein is CASSPHSHEQFF.

Points on this clone: This specimen includes other DNA sequences encoding the same CDR3. V gene TRBV2 combines with J gene TRBJ1-2; unclear D gene. Deletions cut 6 bases from V and 2 bases from J, with 4 bases between. The germline V gene has CDR1 SNHLY and CDR2 FYNNEI. This CDR3 spans 11 amino acids. CDR3 nucleotide sequence: TGTGCCAGCAGCGACAACTATGGCTACACCTTC. Translating gives CASSDNYGYTF. Full variable domain (outside the CDR3, taken from reference TRBV2 and TRBJ1-2): EPEVTQTPSHQVTQMGQEVILRCVPISNHLYFYWYRQILGQKVEFLVSFYNNEISEKSEIFDDQFSVERPDGSNFTLKIRSTKLEDSAMYFCASSDNYGYTFGSGTRLTVV.

The V gene is TRBV30, the J gene TRBJ2-7; TRBD2 might be the D (5 bases). The V and J ends lost 3 bases and 6 bases respectively, with 12 bases between them. CDR3 length: 12 residues. CDR1 GTSNPN and CDR2 SVGIG come from the germline V gene (reference sequence). The CDR3 nucleotides read TGTGCCTGGAGCCGGCTAGAGGGCGAGCAGTACTTC. Translating gives CAWSRLEGEQYF.

J is TRBJ1-1 and V is TRBV6-5; weak D call: TRBD1 (6 bases). In germline, CDR1 is MNHEY, CDR2 SVGAGI. Trimming removed 6 bases from V and 0 bases from J, with 11 bases in between. CDR3 length: 14 residues. The CDR3: CASRLQGLNTEAFF. CDR3 bases: TGTGCCAGCAGGCTACAGGGATTGAACACTGAAGCTTTCTTT.

In its sample, this clone was seen a few times. Other nucleotide sequences from this sample produce the same CDR3. This rearrangement joins TRBV3-1 (or the pseudogene TRBV3-2) to TRBJ1-3; possible D gene TRBD1, 5 bases. Germline V CDR1 and CDR2: LGHDT, YNNKEL (reference sequence). Trimming took off 4 bases at V and 1 base at J, with 8 bases between the two ends. The CDR3 loop spans 14 amino acids. The CDR3 spells CASSPGASGNTIYF. In nucleotides, the CDR3 is TGTGCCAGCAGCCCCGGGGCATCTGGAAACACCATATATTTT.

The chain employs TRBV4-3 and TRBJ2-7; D unresolved. Germline CDR1 is LGHNA and CDR2 is YSLEER. Trimming removed 0 bases from V and 2 bases from J, with 8 bases in between. This CDR3 has 14 residues. This CDR3 is CASSQDVVPYEQYF. In nucleotides, the CDR3 is TGCGCCAGCAGCCAAGATGTGGTTCCCTACGAGCAGTACTTC.